The 2 T cell receptor beta chains below were found in one sample sequenced in a study of T cell repertoires in cytomegalovirus infection. TCRdb reanalysed the reads using MiXCR and keeps one entry per CDR3 protein. There are about 770,000 distinct CDR3 sequences in the sample; almost 30% occur only once, and roughly 14% lies in the top ten. Their target antigens are unknown. The sequenced sample was cultured CD8+ T cells from PBMCs, obtained from culture after CMV antigen stimulation. The receptors were gathered from a human donor in good health (CMV status not recorded). Some clones in this sample may be carry-over from other donors' samples.

The rearrangement joins TRBV19 to TRBJ1-5; 9 nucleotides align to TRBD1. The ends lost 10 bases at V and 0 bases at J; junction bases unmatched: 4. The CDR3 has 14 residues. Germline CDR1 LNHDA, CDR2 SQIVND (reference sequence). CDR3 nucleotides: TGTGCCACCGACAGGGGGTATAGCAATCAGCCCCAGCATTTT. Protein sequence: CATDRGYSNQPQHF.

This clonotype was counted only a few times. This chain connects TRBV28 to TRBJ2-7, with TRBD1 matching 9 bases. The V and J ends lost 8 bases and 0 bases, in that order; junction bases with no gene match: 2. The germline V gene has CDR1 MDHEN and CDR2 SYDVKM. The CDR3 is made up of 13 amino acids. In DNA form, the CDR3 reads TGTGCCAGCCGGGACAGGGACTCCTACGAGCAGTACTTC. It encodes CASRDRDSYEQYF.